The entry below describes one T cell receptor beta chain. Profiled with immunoSEQ multiplex PCR; TCRdb holds only in-frame clones, not every one. Of some 240,000 clones in the sample, about nine tenths were seen once. The data were taken from a study of blood T cell repertoires in COVID-19. Turning to the study itself: Samples came from the United States, Italy and Spain, spanning acute and convalescent COVID-19. The cDNA or gDNA used as material had been derived from T cells, B-cell-depleted T cells, or PBMCs.

The junction had 10 bases not matched to a gene; V was cut back by 4 bases and J by 7 bases. The CDR3 loop spans 15 amino acids. The germline CDR1 and CDR2 sequences are SGHNT and YYREEE (reference sequence). Sequencing was carried out using peripheral blood. This chain uses TRBV5-4 with TRBJ2-7; 11 bases are a match to TRBD2. This TCR derives from a man aged 60-69 years who had recovered from COVID-19. The CDR3 reads CASSLTSGGQGEQYF. The DNA of the CDR3 is TGTGCCAGCAGCCTTACTAGCGGGGGCCAAGGGGAGCAGTACTTC.